This T cell receptor (beta chain) emerged from a study of identical twins. Study-level results: Monozygotic twin pairs showed more out-of-frame TCR alpha sharing than models estimated. Twin-shared out-of-frame alpha sequences were enriched for low generation probability. The degree of excess twin sharing was weaker in beta out-of-frame sequences.

Only healthy Caucasians were enrolled as donors. This clonotype was picked up a small number of times. No antigen is known for it. One entry per CDR3 protein results from TCRdb running MiXCR on the 5' RACE reads. The sample consists of 300,000 to 400,000 distinct CDR3 sequences, 10% to 15% of them appearing once. CDR1 and CDR2 (germline): SNHLY, FYNNEI. V dropped 10 bases and J dropped 2; count of bases not matched to a gene: 4. The CDR3 is made up of 13 amino acids. These data were also filed under a second study, of yellow fever vaccine responses in identical twins.

The receptor comes from a woman aged 18-29 years in good health. Sequencing was done on a sample of CD8+ T cells sorted from blood. V is TRBV2 and J is TRBJ2-2; 7 nucleotides align to TRBD1. The CDR3 loop reads CAKQGINTGELFF. The CDR3 bases are TGTGCCAAACAGGGGATCAACACCGGGGAGCTGTTTTTT.